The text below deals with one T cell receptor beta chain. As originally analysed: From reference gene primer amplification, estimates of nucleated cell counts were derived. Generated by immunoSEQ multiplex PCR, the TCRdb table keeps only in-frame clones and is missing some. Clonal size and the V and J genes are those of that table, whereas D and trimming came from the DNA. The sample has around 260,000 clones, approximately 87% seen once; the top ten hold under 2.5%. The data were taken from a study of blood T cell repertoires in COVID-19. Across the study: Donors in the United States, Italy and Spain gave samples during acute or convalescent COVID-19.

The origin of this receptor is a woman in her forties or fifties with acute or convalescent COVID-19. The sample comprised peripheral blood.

CDR3 nucleotides: TGTGCCAGCAGTTTTGAAGGGCGCACAGGCGGCCAGCCCCAGCATTTT. Translating gives CASSFEGRTGGQPQHF. This sequence joins TRBV27 and TRBJ1-5, with D possibly being TRBD1 (5 bases). Germline-derived CDR1 and CDR2 are MNHEY and SMNVEV (reference sequence). The CDR3 consists of 16 residues. V was pared by 3 bases and J by 7 bases, with 19 bases between.